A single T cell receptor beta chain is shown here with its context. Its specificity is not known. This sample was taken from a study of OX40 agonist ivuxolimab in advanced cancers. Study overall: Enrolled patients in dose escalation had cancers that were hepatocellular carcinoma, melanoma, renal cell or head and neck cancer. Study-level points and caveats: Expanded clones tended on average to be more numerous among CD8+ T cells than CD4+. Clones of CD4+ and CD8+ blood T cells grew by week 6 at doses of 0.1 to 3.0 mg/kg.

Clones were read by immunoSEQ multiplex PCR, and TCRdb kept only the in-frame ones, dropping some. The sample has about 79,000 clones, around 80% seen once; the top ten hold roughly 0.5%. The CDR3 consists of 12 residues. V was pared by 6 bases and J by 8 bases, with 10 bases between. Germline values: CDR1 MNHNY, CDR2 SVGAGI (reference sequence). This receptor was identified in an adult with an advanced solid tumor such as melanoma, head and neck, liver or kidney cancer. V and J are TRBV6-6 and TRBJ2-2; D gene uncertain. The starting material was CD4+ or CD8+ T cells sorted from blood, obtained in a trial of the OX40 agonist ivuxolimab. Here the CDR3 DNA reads TGTGCCAGCAGATTCAGGCGTGGGGAGCTGTTTTTT. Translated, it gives CASRFRRGELFF.